A single sample is the source of the 6 T cell receptor beta chains below, sequenced in a study of T cells in Graves' hyperthyroidism and ophthalmopathy. From RNA transcripts, TCR beta CDR3 regions were amplified. HTBI primers were the set used in a first-round RT-PCR of the TCR CDR3. Using its own MiXCR run on the multiplex PCR reads, TCRdb lists one record per CDR3 protein. The repertoire holds approximately 560,000 distinct CDR3 sequences, with around 46% as singletons. Sample: peripheral blood or thyroid tissue (not recorded which). The receptors derive from a woman under 30 with Graves' hyperthyroidism.

This chain connects TRBV19 to TRBJ1-1, with TRBD1 matching 8 bases. Germline CDR1 is LNHDA and CDR2 is SQIVND (reference sequence). The CDR3 has 14 amino acids. J lost 5 bases, V lost 3 bases, and 5 bases had no gene match. This chain's CDR3 is CASSILTGATEAFF. The DNA for the CDR3 is TGTGCCAGTAGTATCCTGACAGGGGCGACTGAAGCTTTCTTT.

About this clonotype itself: At one end the junction does not follow the germline gene, possibly because of a read error. The chain recombines TRBV7-9 with TRBJ2-7; 9 nucleotides match TRBD2. The CDR3 length is 14 residues. Germline loops: CDR1 SEHNR, CDR2 FQNEAQ (reference sequence). DNA of the CDR3: TGCGCCAGCAGCCAGTATAGCGGGAGTTACGAGCAGTACTTC. Translating it yields CASSQYSGSYEQYF. Together with reference TRBV7-9 and TRBJ2-7, the CDR3 gives the full variable domain: DTGVSQNPRHKITKRGQNVTFRCDPISEHNRLYWYRQTLGQGPEFLTYFQNEAQLEKSRLLSDRFSAERPKGSFSTLEIQRTEQGDSAMYLCASSQYSGSYEQYFGPGTRLTVT.

Only a few counts were recorded for this clonotype. V usage is TRBV15 and J usage is TRBJ1-2; 8 bases are a match to TRBD1. CDR1 and CDR2 from the germline V gene are LNHNV and YYDKDF (reference sequence). The CDR3 length is 14 residues. The ends lost 3 bases at V and 8 bases at J; junction bases unmatched: 8. The CDR3 region is CATSSEWTGSGYTF. The CDR3 nucleotides are TGTGCCACCAGCAGCGAATGGACAGGGAGCGGCTACACCTTC.

The chain joins TRBV7-9 to TRBJ2-7; tentatively, D is TRBD2 (5 bases). Trimming removed 5 bases at V and 4 bases at J, with 18 bases between. This CDR3 comprises 15 residues. The germline CDR1 and CDR2 sequences are SEHNR and FQNEAQ (reference sequence). This CDR3 is CASSQEVGRKYEQYF. CDR3 sequence (DNA): TGTGCCAGCAGCCAAGAGGTAGGGAGAAAGTACGAGCAGTACTTC.

This clonotype was found once. The rearrangement links TRBV29-1 to TRBJ2-7, with 15 bases lining up with TRBD2. In germline, CDR1 is SQVTM, CDR2 ANQGSEA. With V trimmed by 4 bases and J by 2 bases, 3 bases remained unmatched. The CDR3 runs to 15 residues. Here the CDR3 DNA reads TGCAGCGTTGTCAGGACTAGCGGGAGGGCCTACGAGCAGTACTTC. Its protein is CSVVRTSGRAYEQYF.

The chain employs TRBV7-8 and TRBJ1-1; D might be TRBD1 (5 bases). Trimming removed 5 bases from V and 6 bases from J, with 16 bases in between. The CDR3 runs 14 residues. CDR1 and CDR2 (germline): SGHVS, FQNEAQ. The CDR3 bases are TGTGCCAGCAGCCTCGCAGGGTCTCAGGCTGAAGCTTTCTTT. This encodes CASSLAGSQAEAFF.